This entry is about one TCR beta chain. Antigen specificity is unknown. This specimen belongs to a study of response to subunit inactivated influenza vaccine. Whole-study results and caveats: Few new T cells, the authors suggested, are recruited by each seasonal influenza vaccination.

TCRdb used MiXCR to reprocess the RT-PCR reads, holding one entry per CDR3 protein. The data contain roughly 460,000 distinct CDR3 sequences, 9.5% to 12% of them singletons. This CDR3 region has 16 residues. The germline gives CDR1 LGHNA, CDR2 YNFKEQ. Trimming at V came to 6 bases and at J to 4 bases, leaving 13 bases not matched to a gene. The source material was PBMCs from blood, sampled roughly 47 days after vaccination. The source is a man aged 50 to 60 who received an inactivated influenza vaccine. The chain links TRBV4-2 to TRBJ1-2; 8 bases are shared with TRBD1. CDR3 sequence: CASSLGWGQEIYGYTF. The DNA of the CDR3 is TGTGCCAGCAGTCTAGGCTGGGGACAGGAGATCTATGGCTACACCTTC.